Presented here are 3 T cell receptor beta chains from one specimen sequenced in a study of shared clonotypes between healthy human individuals. Libraries were prepared by immunoSEQ multiplex PCR; TCRdb keeps only in-frame clonotypes and omits some of them. The table lists about 1 million clones, about 75% of them singletons, with approximately 1.3% in the top ten. Sequenced material: memory CD4+ T cells sorted from blood. The subset: CD45RA-negative fraction. These TCRs come from a man aged 18 to 30 in good health.

The table lists this clone with a few counts. This sequence joins TRBV4-1 and TRBJ1-5, with D possibly matching TRBD1 (6 bases). The CDR3 has 16 amino acids. Germline V CDR1 and CDR2: MGHRA, YSYEKL. Trimming left V 1 base short and J 1 base short, with 11 bases between. The CDR3 loop reads CASSQGGRGSNQPQHF. CDR3 coding DNA: TGCGCCAGCAGCCAAGGTGGCAGGGGAAGCAATCAGCCCCAGCATTTT.

The chain recombines TRBV7-2 with TRBJ2-7; a possible D gene is TRBD2 (6 bases). V lost 6 bases, J lost 7 bases, and 16 bases lay in between. There are 13 residues in the CDR3. Germline V gene lookup returns CDR1 SGHTA and CDR2 FQGNSA. The CDR3: CASRRSGVGEQYF. The CDR3 nucleotides are TGTGCCAGCAGGAGGTCGGGAGTTGGGGAGCAGTACTTC.

Points on this clone: The junction departs from germline at one end; a sequencing error may be responsible. The J gene is TRBJ1-1, the V gene TRBV6-1; D unclear. Germline-derived CDR1 and CDR2 are MNHNS and SASEGT. CDR3 size: 12 residues. The CDR3 is CASSEALGVSLF. The CDR3 nucleotides are TGTGCCAGCAGTGAAGCGCTTGGGGTATCTCTCTTT.